Listed below are T cell receptor beta chains from one sample, sequenced in a study of blood T cell repertoires in COVID-19. Sequencing was performed with immunoSEQ multiplex PCR; in TCRdb, only in-frame clones are kept and a portion is missing. The sample carries around 340,000 clones, approximately 89% recorded once. Source material: peripheral blood. All receptors come from a woman in her sixties or seventies with COVID-19, enrolled during active disease. Both conserved end residues are part of each CDR3. A D gene is named only where the DNA matches it firmly. Rows give clone size only sometimes, using once, few, many, or a class for an expanded clone.

V: TRBV18; J: TRBJ1-1; size: -; D: -; DNA: TGTGCCAGCTCAACAGGGTATGGGTTCGTCGACACTGAAGCTTTCTTT; CDR3: CASSTGYGFVDTEAFF
V: TRBV2; J: TRBJ1-1; size: -; D: -; DNA: TGTGCCAGCAGTCTACAGGGCACTGAAGCTTTCTTT; CDR3: CASSLQGTEAFF
V: TRBV11-3; J: TRBJ2-3; size: -; D: -; DNA: TGTGCCAGCAGCCCGGGACTCGCCTCGACAGATACGCAGTATTTT; CDR3: CASSPGLASTDTQYF
V: TRBV30; J: TRBJ1-1; size: -; D: -; DNA: TGTGCCTGGAGTCCCCAGGCGGGCACTGAAGCTTTCTTT; CDR3: CAWSPQAGTEAFF
V: TRBV6-5; J: TRBJ2-6; size: -; D: -; DNA: TGTGCCAGCACTCTCCGGGGGTCCGGGGCCAACGTCCTGACTTTC; CDR3: CASTLRGSGANVLTF
V: TRBV19; J: TRBJ1-1; size: -; D: -; DNA: TGTGCCAGTAGTATGGTAGGCAGGAGGGTTGAAGCTTTCTTT; CDR3: CASSMVGRRVEAFF
V: TRBV5-1; J: TRBJ2-7; size: -; D: -; DNA: TGCGCCAGCACCCCTGGCGGGGCATTTTCCTACGAGCAGTACTTC; CDR3: CASTPGGAFSYEQYF
V: TRBV5-1; J: TRBJ1-1; size: -; D: TRBD1; DNA: TGCGCCAGCAGCTGGGACAGAGTCATGAACACTGAAGCTTTCTTT; CDR3: CASSWDRVMNTEAFF
V: TRBV27; J: TRBJ2-7; size: -; D: TRBD1; DNA: TGTGCCAGCAGTTTACGACAGGGTGTCTACGAGCAGTACTTC; CDR3: CASSLRQGVYEQYF
V: TRBV5-1; J: TRBJ1-1; size: -; D: -; DNA: TGCGCCAGCAGCCTATCAACAGGGAACACTGAAGCTTTCTTT; CDR3: CASSLSTGNTEAFF
V: TRBV10-1; J: TRBJ1-5; size: -; D: -; DNA: TGCGCCAGCAGTGAGGGCAGGGGTCGAGGTCAGCCCCAGCATTTT; CDR3: CASSEGRGRGQPQHF
V: TRBV4-1; J: TRBJ2-3; size: once; D: TRBD2; DNA: TGCGCCAGCAGCCAAGATAGTCTAGCGGGGGTGGTGCAGTATTTT; CDR3: CASSQDSLAGVVQYF
V: TRBV12-5; J: TRBJ1-6; size: -; D: TRBD1; DNA: TGTGCTAGTGCCACCGGACAGGCGCAGAATTCACCCCTCCACTTT; CDR3: CASATGQAQNSPLHF
V: TRBV7-9; J: TRBJ2-2; size: -; D: -; DNA: TGTGCCAGCAGATCCTTTAGAAACACCGGGGAGCTGTTTTTT; CDR3: CASRSFRNTGELFF
V: TRBV28; J: TRBJ1-1; size: -; D: -; DNA: TGTGCCAGCAGTGTAGAAGCGGTCTACACTGAAGCTTTCTTT; CDR3: CASSVEAVYTEAFF
V: TRBV27; J: TRBJ2-7; size: -; D: -; DNA: TGTGCCAGCAGTGGGGGCCACGAGCAGTACTTC; CDR3: CASSGGHEQYF
V: TRBV27; J: TRBJ1-4; size: -; D: -; DNA: TGTGCCAGCAGTTTATCTATTGGACAGTATGAAAAACTGTTTTTT; CDR3: CASSLSIGQYEKLFF
V: TRBV28; J: TRBJ2-5; size: -; D: -; DNA: TGTGCCAGCAGTTTCGTGACAGGCGAAAAAGAGACCCAGTACTTC; CDR3: CASSFVTGEKETQYF
V: TRBV10-3; J: TRBJ2-2; size: -; D: TRBD1; DNA: TGTGCCATCAGTGAAAGGACAGGGGGCGTCAAATCCGGGGAGCTGTTTTTT; CDR3: CAISERTGGVKSGELFF
V: TRBV27; J: TRBJ1-2; size: once; D: TRBD1; DNA: TGTGCCAGCAGGGAGACCGGGACAGCCTATGGCTACACCTTC; CDR3: CASRETGTAYGYTF
V: TRBV28; J: TRBJ2-4; size: -; D: -; DNA: TGTGCCAGCAGCGATCTCCAACCACTAGCCAAAAACATTCAGTACTTC; CDR3: CASSDLQPLAKNIQYF
V: TRBV5-5; J: TRBJ1-6; size: -; D: -; DNA: TGTGCCAGCAGCTTAAACGCCTGGACTTCTAGCTCCTATAATTCACCCCTCCACTTT; CDR3: CASSLNAWTSSSYNSPLHF
V: TRBV5-1; J: TRBJ2-2; size: -; D: TRBD2; DNA: TGCGCCAGCAGCTTTTCCAGCGGGGGGGCCGGGGAGCTGTTTTTT; CDR3: CASSFSSGGAGELFF
V: TRBV19; J: TRBJ1-5; size: -; D: -; DNA: TGTGCCAGTAGTATAGTTCGGAGGGGGGGGAATCAGCCCCAGCATTTT; CDR3: CASSIVRRGGNQPQHF
V: TRBV7-6; J: TRBJ2-5; size: -; D: -; DNA: TGTGCCAGCAGCTTAGACTCAAACCAAGAGACCCAGTACTTC; CDR3: CASSLDSNQETQYF
V: TRBV4-2; J: TRBJ1-2; size: -; D: -; DNA: TGTGCCAGCAGCCAGACGGACAGCTATGGCTACACCTTC; CDR3: CASSQTDSYGYTF
V: TRBV10-2; J: TRBJ2-3; size: -; D: TRBD2; DNA: TGCGCCAGCAGTAAGGCGGGGGGTACAGATACGCAGTATTTT; CDR3: CASSKAGGTDTQYF
V: TRBV6-5; J: TRBJ2-1; size: once; D: -; DNA: TGTGCCAGCAGCCGAGACAGAGCCAATGAGCAGTTCTTC; CDR3: CASSRDRANEQFF
V: TRBV7-2; J: TRBJ1-3; size: -; D: TRBD1; DNA: TGTGCCAGCAGCCAAGGAGGGGGCGGAAACACCATATATTTT; CDR3: CASSQGGGGNTIYF
V: TRBV5-4; J: TRBJ2-3; size: -; D: -; DNA: TGTGCCAGCAGCGGACCGGGACTCCTAGGGGCAGATACGCAGTATTTT; CDR3: CASSGPGLLGADTQYF
V: TRBV10-1; J: TRBJ2-1; size: -; D: -; DNA: TGCGCCAGCAGTGAGTCCCAGGGAGGTGAGCAGTTCTTC; CDR3: CASSESQGGEQFF
V: TRBV7-2; J: TRBJ1-5; size: -; D: -; DNA: TGTGCCAGCAGCTTCATAGGGGCGCGTCAGCCCCAGCATTTT; CDR3: CASSFIGARQPQHF
V: TRBV6-2/TRBV6-3; J: TRBJ2-5; size: -; D: TRBD2; DNA: TGTGCCAGCAGCGAGACTAGCGGGGGGGCCGAGACCCAGTACTTC; CDR3: CASSETSGGAETQYF
V: TRBV28; J: TRBJ2-7; size: -; D: -; DNA: TGTGCCAGCAGCCTTCACGAGCAGTACTTC; CDR3: CASSLHEQYF
V: TRBV27; J: TRBJ1-1; size: -; D: TRBD1; DNA: TGTGCCAGCAGTTTATACGGGGACAGCATGAACACTGAAGCTTTCTTT; CDR3: CASSLYGDSMNTEAFF
V: TRBV6-2/TRBV6-3; J: TRBJ1-3; size: -; D: TRBD1; DNA: TGTGCCAGCAGTTACACCTCGGACAGGGGCACCATATATTTT; CDR3: CASSYTSDRGTIYF
V: TRBV28; J: TRBJ1-1; size: -; D: TRBD1; DNA: TGTGCCAGCAGAAAGACAGGGCTAATGAACACTGAAGCTTTCTTT; CDR3: CASRKTGLMNTEAFF
V: TRBV18; J: TRBJ2-2; size: once; D: -; DNA: TGTGCCAGCTCACCCGCAGGGTGGGACACCGGGGAGCTGTTTTTT; CDR3: CASSPAGWDTGELFF
V: TRBV25-1; J: TRBJ2-7; size: once; D: TRBD2; DNA: TGTGCCAGCAGTGAATTAGCGGGAGAGCAGTACTTC; CDR3: CASSELAGEQYF
V: TRBV7-2; J: TRBJ2-5; size: -; D: -; DNA: TGTGCCAGCAGCTCGAACCGAGGGGAGACCCAGTACTTC; CDR3: CASSSNRGETQYF
V: TRBV5-4; J: TRBJ2-2; size: -; D: TRBD1; DNA: TGTGCCAGCAGCTCCCCGGGACAGGGCCAAACCGGGGAGCTGTTTTTT; CDR3: CASSSPGQGQTGELFF
V: TRBV7-8; J: TRBJ1-5; size: -; D: -; DNA: TGTGCCAGCAGCCCACTATCGGTCGTAAGCAATCAGCCCCAGCATTTT; CDR3: CASSPLSVVSNQPQHF
V: TRBV19; J: TRBJ1-2; size: few; D: -; DNA: TGTGCCAGTAGTCGCCGGGACGGGGGCTATGGCTACACCTTC; CDR3: CASSRRDGGYGYTF
V: TRBV11-2; J: TRBJ1-5; size: few; D: TRBD1; DNA: TGTGCCAGCAGCTTCAGGGGGGATAGCAATCAGCCCCAGCATTTT; CDR3: CASSFRGDSNQPQHF
V: TRBV5-1; J: TRBJ1-2; size: -; D: TRBD1; DNA: TGCGCCAGCAGCCTGGCCTCGACAGGGGCGGCTCGGAAAGGCTACACCTTC; CDR3: CASSLASTGAARKGYTF
V: TRBV12-3/TRBV12-4; J: TRBJ1-2; size: once; D: -; DNA: TGTGCCAGCAGTTTATTCGCAGGGTCTGGCTACACCTTC; CDR3: CASSLFAGSGYTF
V: TRBV20-1; J: TRBJ1-1; size: -; D: -; DNA: TGCAGTGCTAGAGAGTATACTGAAGCTTTCTTT; CDR3: CSAREYTEAFF
V: TRBV9; J: TRBJ1-4; size: -; D: -; DNA: TGTGCCAGCAGCGCCTCATCAAATGCAGGAACTAATGAAAAACTGTTTTTT; CDR3: CASSASSNAGTNEKLFF
V: TRBV5-5; J: TRBJ1-1; size: -; D: -; DNA: TGTGCCAGCAGCCTGAGGACAGCAAACACTGAAGCTTTCTTT; CDR3: CASSLRTANTEAFF
V: TRBV7-9; J: TRBJ1-4; size: -; D: TRBD1; DNA: TGTGCCAGCAGCTCAATTGACAGGGGTGAAAAACTGTTTTTT; CDR3: CASSSIDRGEKLFF
V: TRBV6-5; J: TRBJ1-2; size: -; D: -; DNA: TGTGCCAGCAGTTACCGGGGTGGCTATGGCTACACCTTC; CDR3: CASSYRGGYGYTF
V: TRBV29-1; J: TRBJ2-3; size: -; D: -; DNA: TGCAGCGGTGCAGGGGCCACAGATACGCAGTATTTT; CDR3: CSGAGATDTQYF
V: TRBV4-1; J: TRBJ1-2; size: -; D: -; DNA: TGCGCCAGCAGCCAAGTTCAGGGATCTAACTATGGCTACACCTTC; CDR3: CASSQVQGSNYGYTF
V: TRBV4-2; J: TRBJ1-1; size: -; D: -; DNA: TGTGCCAGCAGCCAAGTACCCACTCGGGGGGGAACTGAAGCTTTCTTT; CDR3: CASSQVPTRGGTEAFF
V: TRBV7-2; J: TRBJ2-5; size: -; D: TRBD2; DNA: TGTGCCAGCAGCTTAGATTGGACTAGCGGCAAAGAGACCCAGTACTTC; CDR3: CASSLDWTSGKETQYF
V: TRBV24-1; J: TRBJ2-7; size: -; D: TRBD2; DNA: TGTGCCCCCGGGGGCGGGGGGTTTTGGGAGCAGTACTTC; CDR3: CAPGGGGFWEQYF
V: TRBV3-1/TRBV3-2; J: TRBJ2-7; size: -; D: -; DNA: TGTGCCAGCAGCCTGGACAGCTCCTACGAGCAGTACTTC; CDR3: CASSLDSSYEQYF
V: TRBV19; J: TRBJ2-7; size: once; D: TRBD2; DNA: TGTGCCAGTAGTAAGAACCACGGGACTAGCGGGATGTACGAGCAGTACTTC; CDR3: CASSKNHGTSGMYEQYF
V: TRBV5-1; J: TRBJ1-4; size: -; D: TRBD1; DNA: TGCGCCAGCAGCTTGCCGGACAGGGGATATGAAAAACTGTTTTTT; CDR3: CASSLPDRGYEKLFF